A single sample gave rise to the 27 T cell receptor beta chains below, sequenced in a study of OX40 agonist ivuxolimab in advanced cancers. Only in-frame clones appear in the TCRdb table, and some are missing; sequencing was by immunoSEQ multiplex PCR. The sample consists of roughly 80,000 clones, under 95% of them appearing once. This sample comprised CD4+ or CD8+ T cells sorted from blood, obtained in a trial of the OX40 agonist ivuxolimab. Receptor source: an adult with an advanced solid tumor such as melanoma, head and neck, liver or kidney cancer.

This chain connects TRBV4-1 to TRBJ2-7; 8 nucleotides agree with TRBD1. The CDR3 is made up of 14 amino acids. CDR1 MGHRA and CDR2 YSYEKL come from the germline V gene. The V gene end was trimmed by 1 base and the J gene end by 5 bases; junction bases not matched to a gene: 4. CDR3 protein: CASSQGGQGHEQYF. The CDR3 coding sequence is TGCGCCAGCAGCCAAGGTGGACAGGGTCACGAGCAGTACTTC.

This sequence joins TRBV5-1 and TRBJ2-3; the D is unclear. The CDR3 loop spans 14 amino acids. Germline V gives CDR1 SGHRS, CDR2 YFSETQ. Trimming removed 2 bases at V and 6 bases at J, with 13 bases between. This CDR3 is CASSFRVPSDTQYF. CDR3 coding DNA: TGCGCCAGCAGCTTCCGTGTGCCGTCCGATACGCAGTATTTT.

The V and J genes are TRBV27 and TRBJ1-1; D is ambiguous. Deletions cut 2 bases from V and 0 bases from J, with 10 bases between. Germline lookup yields CDR1 MNHEY and CDR2 SMNVEV (reference sequence). This CDR3 has 15 amino acids. The CDR3 region has the DNA TGTGCCAGCAGTTTAATAGGCAGCATGAACACTGAAGCTTTCTTT. It is translated as CASSLIGSMNTEAFF.

In nucleotides, the CDR3 is TGCAGTGCTTCGGTGGGAAATGAGCAGTTCTTC. Translating it yields CSASVGNEQFF. V gene TRBV20-1 combines with J gene TRBJ2-1; unclear D gene. Per the germline V gene, CDR1 is DFQATT and CDR2 is SNEGSKA (reference sequence). V was cut by 5 bases and J by 7 bases, with 9 bases left in between. There are 11 residues in the CDR3.

The chain couples TRBV29-1 to TRBJ2-3, with TRBD2 as a possible D gene (5 bases). Trimming shortened V by 8 bases and J by 2 bases, and 8 bases separated the two germline ends. CDR3 length equals 11 residues. Germline-derived CDR1 and CDR2 are SQVTM and ANQGSEA. CDR3 amino acids: CSSLDTDTQYF. The CDR3, as DNA: TGCAGCTCACTAGACACAGATACGCAGTATTTT.

The chain couples TRBV25-1 to TRBJ2-1; 12 bases align to TRBD2. The CDR3 is 15 residues long. Unmatched junction bases numbered 8, after V lost 6 bases and J lost 8 bases. In germline, CDR1 is MGHDK, CDR2 SYGVNS. The CDR3 DNA reads as TGTGCCAGCAGCTTACTAGCGGGAGGTTTTGATGAGCAGTTCTTC. This codes for CASSLLAGGFDEQFF.

This sequence joins TRBV10-1 and TRBJ1-1; D is perhaps TRBD1 (6 bases). The V end lost 9 bases, the J end lost 4 bases, and 12 bases lay between the germline ends. Germline CDR1 reads WNHNN; CDR2 reads SYGVQD (reference sequence). The CDR3 runs 12 residues. CDR3 region: CARTRGGTEAFF. CDR3 in DNA: TGCGCCAGGACGAGGGGGGGCACTGAAGCTTTCTTT.

This chain connects TRBV27 to TRBJ2-3, with D possibly matching TRBD1 (5 bases). The germline V gene has CDR1 MNHEY and CDR2 SMNVEV (reference sequence). Trimming took off 2 bases at V and 3 bases at J, with 18 bases between the two ends. This CDR3 has 17 residues. CDR3 residues: CASSLSWTRVSTDTQYF. The CDR3 region has the DNA TGTGCCAGCAGTTTAAGTTGGACCAGGGTTAGTACAGATACGCAGTATTTT.

This clone was seen just once. The J gene is TRBJ2-2, the V gene TRBV6-4; TRBD1 matches 8 bases. The V gene's germline CDR1 is MRHNA and CDR2 SNTAGT. V was pared by 2 bases and J by 3 bases, with 2 bases of the junction left unmatched. CDR3 size: 15 residues. The CDR3, as DNA: TGTGCCAGCAGTGACGCAGGGGGCGACACCGGGGAGCTGTTTTTT. This translates into CASSDAGGDTGELFF.

The gene calls are TRBV6-5 and TRBJ1-1; weak D call: TRBD1 (5 bases). Between the trimmed V and J ends, which lost 2 bases and 6 bases, there was a span of 13 bases. Germline V gene lookup returns CDR1 MNHEY and CDR2 SVGAGI. The CDR3 sequence is 14 residues long. For the CDR3, the DNA is TGTGCCAGCAGTTACGGTGGACAAGCGGCTGAAGCTTTCTTT. Amino acid sequence: CASSYGGQAAEAFF.

The DNA of the CDR3 is TGTGCCAGTAGTAAGGGGCCCGGGGCTGAAGCTTTCTTT. It encodes CASSKGPGAEAFF. The chain has TRBV19 and TRBJ1-1, with D possibly being TRBD1 (5 bases). V lost 4 bases to trimming and J lost 6 bases, with 12 bases between them. The CDR3 runs 13 residues. Germline V lookup: CDR1 LNHDA, CDR2 SQIVND (reference sequence). The variable domain in full, completed from reference TRBV19 and TRBJ1-1, reads DGGITQSPKYLFRKEGQNVTLSCEQNLNHDAMYWYRQDPGQGLRLIYYSQIVNDFQKGDIAEGYSVSREKKESFPLTVTSAQKNPTAFYLCASSKGPGAEAFFGQGTRLTVV.

This chain connects TRBV7-2 to TRBJ1-5, with TRBD1 matching over 8 bases. The CDR3 has 17 amino acids. Trimming took 5 bases from V and 5 from J; bases not matched to a gene: 14. Germline V gene sequence: CDR1 SGHTA, CDR2 FQGNSA. The CDR3 DNA reads as TGTGCCAGCAGCAATCCCCTCGGACAGGGTGCCCATCAGCCCCAGCATTTT. Encoded protein: CASSNPLGQGAHQPQHF.

The J gene is TRBJ1-2, the V gene TRBV6-1; a possible D gene is TRBD1 (5 bases). Deletions cut 2 bases from V and 2 bases from J, with 15 bases between. The CDR3 sequence is 16 residues long. Germline V gene sequence: CDR1 MNHNS, CDR2 SASEGT. CDR3 coding DNA: TGTGCCAGCAGTGAAAGTCGGGGCGTTGGAAACTATGGCTACACCTTC. Protein sequence: CASSESRGVGNYGYTF.

The chain recombines TRBV4-3 with TRBJ2-1, with D possibly being TRBD2 (6 bases). The V and J ends lost 1 base and 7 bases respectively, with 14 bases between them. The germline gives CDR1 LGHNA, CDR2 YSLEER. The CDR3 runs 15 residues. CDR3 amino acids: CASSQGRPGVNEQFF. The CDR3 coding sequence is TGCGCCAGCAGCCAAGGGAGACCGGGGGTGAATGAGCAGTTCTTC.

The chain links TRBV10-3 to TRBJ2-5; 7 nucleotides line up with TRBD2. Trimming removed 4 bases from V and 2 bases from J; junction bases left unmatched: 13. Germline values: CDR1 ENHRY, CDR2 SYGVKD. The length of the CDR3 is 17 residues. CDR3 amino acids: CAISGAGVIGDQETQYF. CDR3 nucleotide sequence: TGTGCCATCAGTGGGGCGGGAGTCATTGGGGATCAAGAGACCCAGTACTTC.

In this sample, this clone turned up once. V is TRBV4-3 and J is TRBJ2-7; D perhaps matches TRBD1 (5 bases). The CDR3 is made up of 16 amino acids. CDR1 and CDR2 from the germline V gene are LGHNA and YSLEER. V lost 0 bases and J lost 0, with 12 bases in between. The CDR3 DNA is TGCGCCAGCAGCCAAGACGCCACAGGCTACTCCTACGAGCAGTACTTC. Translation gives CASSQDATGYSYEQYF.

V is TRBV28 and J is TRBJ2-7; 7 nucleotides match TRBD1. From germline, CDR1 is MDHEN and CDR2 SYDVKM. V lost 7 bases and J lost 0; bases outside the gene matches: 9. This CDR3 has 15 residues. CDR3 sequence: CASTPQGTSSYEQYF. The CDR3 DNA reads TGTGCCAGCACCCCACAGGGGACCTCCTCCTACGAGCAGTACTTC. Combining the CDR3 with reference TRBV28 and TRBJ2-7 gives the whole variable domain DVKVTQSSRYLVKRTGEKVFLECVQDMDHENMFWYRQDPGLGLRLIYFSYDVKMKEKGDIPEGYSVSREKKERFSLILESASTNQTSMYLCASTPQGTSSYEQYFGPGTRLTVT.

The V gene is TRBV27, the J gene TRBJ2-7, with 9 bases matching TRBD2. The CDR3 sequence is 15 residues long. V lost 3 bases, J lost 7 bases, and 10 bases stayed unmatched. CDR1 is MNHEY and CDR2 is SMNVEV in the germline V gene (reference sequence). CDR3 bases: TGTGCCAGCAGTTTCCAGGTTAGCGGGAGTGGAGAGCAGTACTTC. Translation gives CASSFQVSGSGEQYF.

This clone has only one observation. V and J are TRBV27 and TRBJ2-2; weak D call: TRBD1 (6 bases). This CDR3 has 14 residues. From germline, CDR1 is MNHEY and CDR2 SMNVEV (reference sequence). Trimming stripped 7 bases from V and 7 bases from J, with 16 bases between. The CDR3: CASTSSGEVGELFF. CDR3 in DNA: TGTGCCAGCACCTCCTCAGGGGAAGTCGGGGAGCTGTTTTTT.

The rearrangement joins TRBV7-9 to TRBJ1-1; D unclear. The CDR3 sequence is 16 residues long. The V end was cut by 2 bases, the J end by 3 bases, with 16 bases between. CDR1 is SEHNR, CDR2 FQNEAQ, per germline (reference sequence). The CDR3 reads CASSLPGNRRDTEAFF. Written as DNA, the CDR3 is TGTGCCAGCAGCTTACCTGGGAACCGCCGCGACACTGAAGCTTTCTTT.

The chain employs TRBV27 and TRBJ2-5, with 7 bases matching TRBD2. CDR1 is MNHEY and CDR2 is SMNVEV in the germline V gene (reference sequence). Losses at the gene ends were 6 bases for V and 1 base for J; bases not matched to a gene: 5. The CDR3 contains 14 residues. The CDR3 bases are TGTGCCAGCAGCCCGCGGGGGTTCCAAGAGACCCAGTACTTC. Translated: CASSPRGFQETQYF.

This clone has just a few counts. The V and J genes are TRBV19 and TRBJ1-1; no clear D gene. V lost 10 bases to trimming and J lost 3 bases, with 15 bases between them. The germline V gene encodes CDR1 LNHDA and CDR2 SQIVND (reference sequence). This CDR3 has 13 residues. The CDR3 region is CATRWWLDTEAFF. In DNA form, the CDR3 reads TGTGCCACCCGATGGTGGCTGGACACTGAAGCTTTCTTT.

The V and J genes are TRBV6-5 and TRBJ1-2, with no clear D. Germline values: CDR1 MNHEY, CDR2 SVGAGI. CDR3 length equals 14 residues. The germline V and J ends were trimmed by 0 bases and 1 base, with 6 bases remaining between them. CDR3 sequence (DNA): TGTGCCAGCAGTTACTCGAGTGTTAACTATGGCTACACCTTC. Translation gives CASSYSSVNYGYTF.

The chain combines TRBV19 with TRBJ1-2; D uncertain. Germline V gene sequence: CDR1 LNHDA, CDR2 SQIVND (reference sequence). The CDR3 is made up of 15 amino acids. Trimming removed 5 bases from V and 1 base from J, with 14 bases in between. The DNA of the CDR3 is TGTGCCAGTAGTCCCTCCGTGGGCAGTAACTATGGCTACACCTTC. Translating gives CASSPSVGSNYGYTF.

V gene TRBV7-2 combines with J gene TRBJ2-7, with D possibly being TRBD1 (6 bases). Germline lookup yields CDR1 SGHTA and CDR2 FQGNSA. The CDR3 has 14 residues. The V end lost 2 bases, the J end lost 6 bases, and 14 bases lay between the germline ends. The CDR3 is CASSLTPQGIEQYF. For the CDR3, the DNA is TGTGCCAGCAGCTTAACCCCCCAGGGGATCGAGCAGTACTTC.

The chain joins TRBV5-6 to TRBJ1-1; D is undetermined. The V and J ends lost 4 bases and 1 base respectively, with 8 bases between them. The CDR3 extends over 13 amino acids. Germline CDR1 and CDR2: SGHDT and YYEEEE. The CDR3 bases are TGTGCCAGCAGCGTTACTCCGAACACTGAAGCTTTCTTT. This codes for CASSVTPNTEAFF.

The V gene is TRBV19, the J gene TRBJ1-2; TRBD1 matches 9 bases. With 4 bases clipped from V and 4 bases from J, the junction kept 7 bases outside the gene matches. Germline V gene sequence: CDR1 LNHDA, CDR2 SQIVND (reference sequence). The CDR3 is 15 amino acids. The CDR3, as DNA: TGTGCCAGTAGTAGCGGGACAGGGCCACTCTATGGCTACACCTTC. Protein sequence: CASSSGTGPLYGYTF.